Following are 30 T cell receptor beta chains from one sample sequenced in a study of resident and recirculating memory T cells in vitiligo. TCRdb's table, derived via immunoSEQ multiplex PCR, lists solely in-frame clones and lacks some. The sample has more than 65,000 clones; more than 85% are singletons. The sequenced sample was blood. The receptors were sampled from a male donor with vitiligo.

Comment on this clone: One end of the junction fails to match germline, which may point to a read error. The V call is TRBV7-7, the J call TRBJ2-5; 11 nucleotides agree with TRBD2. This CDR3 region has 14 residues. Germline CDR1 SSHAT, CDR2 FNYEAQ (reference sequence). The CDR3 reads CASSLTSGEETQYF. CDR3 nucleotides: TGTGCTAGCAGCTTGACTAGCGGGGAAGAGACCCAGTACTTC.

J is TRBJ2-5 and V is TRBV7-8; TRBD1 might be the D (6 bases). CDR3 length: 15 amino acids. Trimming shortened V by 5 bases and J by 1 base, and 14 bases separated the two germline ends. The germline V gene encodes CDR1 SGHVS and CDR2 FQNEAQ. CDR3 nucleotides: TGTGCCAGCAGCCCTGGGGACAACCGCCAAGAGACCCAGTACTTC. This sequence encodes CASSPGDNRQETQYF.

The chain has TRBV19 and TRBJ2-7; D possibly corresponds to TRBD1 (5 bases). CDR3 length: 12 amino acids. Trimming stripped 4 bases from V and 4 bases from J, with 8 bases between. Germline V lookup: CDR1 LNHDA, CDR2 SQIVND (reference sequence). DNA of the CDR3: TGTGCCAGTAGTACTCAGGGTTACGAGCAGTACTTC. This translates into CASSTQGYEQYF.

This rearrangement joins TRBV4-2 to TRBJ2-1; 8 positions match TRBD1. The CDR3 length is 17 residues. V shed 0 bases and J 10 bases; nucleotides not matched to a gene: 14. CDR1 is LGHNA, CDR2 YNFKEQ, per germline. The CDR3 bases are TGTGCCAGCAGCCAAGATCCACCCGGACAGGGAATGTCAGAGCAGTTCTTC. Amino acid sequence: CASSQDPPGQGMSEQFF.

This clone has only one observation. The V call is TRBV19, the J call TRBJ2-5; 8 nucleotides line up with TRBD2. Germline V CDR1 and CDR2: LNHDA, SQIVND (reference sequence). The CDR3 contains 17 residues. The trim removed 1 base at V and 7 bases at J, leaving 14 bases unmatched. CDR3 sequence: CASSIVHRGGPQGTQYF. DNA for the CDR3: TGTGCCAGTAGTATAGTCCACCGCGGGGGGCCCCAGGGGACCCAGTACTTC.

The V call is TRBV11-2, the J call TRBJ2-3, with 8 bases lining up with TRBD2. The V gene end was trimmed by 8 bases and the J gene end by 2 bases; junction bases not matched to a gene: 12. The germline V gene encodes CDR1 SGHAT and CDR2 FQNNGV. The CDR3 sequence is 16 residues long. The CDR3 spells CASGGGGGPYTDTQYF. The CDR3 DNA reads TGTGCCAGCGGAGGAGGCGGGGGGCCCTACACAGATACGCAGTATTTT.

The V call is TRBV7-2, the J call TRBJ2-7, with 12 bases identical to TRBD2. Unmatched junction bases numbered 15, after V lost 4 bases and J lost 5 bases. The CDR3 has 18 amino acids. The germline gives CDR1 SGHTA, CDR2 FQGNSA. The CDR3 DNA follows: TGTGCCAGCAGCTACCGGACTAGCGGGGCCGGAGGGGGCCACGAGCAGTACTTC. Encoded protein: CASSYRTSGAGGGHEQYF.

V and J are TRBV29-1 and TRBJ2-7; possibly TRBD1 for D (6 bases). The V gene lost 2 bases and the J gene lost 4 bases, with 9 bases spanning the gap. Germline loops: CDR1 SQVTM, CDR2 ANQGSEA. The CDR3 extends over 12 amino acids. The CDR3 sequence is CSVENRDYEQYF. In DNA, the CDR3 is TGCAGCGTTGAAAACAGGGATTACGAGCAGTACTTC.

The chain couples TRBV4-1 to TRBJ2-7, with D unresolved. Trimming removed 0 bases from V and 3 bases from J, with 15 bases in between. The CDR3 has 16 amino acids. Germline CDR1 reads MGHRA; CDR2 reads YSYEKL. CDR3 region: CASSQDPSRSVYEQYF. CDR3 nucleotide sequence: TGCGCCAGCAGCCAAGATCCTTCCCGGAGCGTCTACGAGCAGTACTTC.

J is TRBJ2-3 and V is TRBV28, with 8 bases identical to TRBD1. The CDR3 consists of 15 residues. V was pared by 5 bases and J by 2 bases, with 6 bases of the junction left unmatched. CDR1 MDHEN and CDR2 SYDVKM come from the germline V gene. CDR3 sequence (DNA): TGTGCCAGCAGTCCATGGGACAGGCCCACAGATACGCAGTATTTT. It is translated as CASSPWDRPTDTQYF.

The CDR3 nucleotides read TGTGCCATCAGGGGACAGGATATCTATGGCTACACCTTC. Its protein is CAIRGQDIYGYTF. J is TRBJ1-2 and V is TRBV10-3; 8 bases align to TRBD1. The V segment lost 6 bases and the J segment 4 bases; nucleotides outside the gene matches: 4. Germline loops: CDR1 ENHRY, CDR2 SYGVKD. The CDR3 spans 13 residues.

The chain combines TRBV28 with TRBJ1-4; a weak D match, TRBD1 (6 bases). With 5 bases removed from V and 8 bases from J, the gap between germline ends came to 15 bases. The germline V gene encodes CDR1 MDHEN and CDR2 SYDVKM. The CDR3 contains 14 residues. The CDR3, as DNA: TGTGCCAGCAGTCTTACAGGGATCTGGGAAAAACTGTTTTTT. It encodes CASSLTGIWEKLFF.

The chain recombines TRBV7-8 with TRBJ1-1; D remains ambiguous. With 1 base removed from V and 0 bases from J, the gap between germline ends came to 6 bases. This CDR3 is built from 14 residues. CDR1 and CDR2 from the germline V gene are SGHVS and FQNEAQ. CDR3 bases: TGTGCCAGCAGCTTAGAAGGAGTGAACACTGAAGCTTTCTTT. It translates to CASSLEGVNTEAFF.

The rearrangement links TRBV7-2 to TRBJ1-4; D uncertain. Per the germline V gene, CDR1 is SGHTA and CDR2 is FQGNSA. CDR3 size: 14 residues. V lost 5 bases and J lost 5, with 12 bases in between. In nucleotides, the CDR3 is TGTGCCAGCAGCCTGAGAATCACGAATGAAAAACTGTTTTTT. Its translation: CASSLRITNEKLFF. Combining the CDR3 with reference TRBV7-2 and TRBJ1-4 gives the whole variable domain GAGVSQSPSNKVTEKGKDVELRCDPISGHTALYWYRQSLGQGLEFLIYFQGNSAPDKSGLPSDRFSAERTGGSVSTLTIQRTQQEDSAVYLCASSLRITNEKLFFGSGTQLSVL.

This chain links TRBV7-2 with TRBJ1-2, with 11 bases identical to TRBD1. Germline-derived CDR1 and CDR2 are SGHTA and FQGNSA. The CDR3 has 18 amino acids. Trimming removed 4 bases from V and 2 bases from J; junction bases left unmatched: 12. CDR3 residues: CASSSRGGQGASNYGYTF. CDR3 sequence (DNA): TGTGCCAGCAGCTCGAGGGGTGGACAGGGGGCTTCAAACTATGGCTACACCTTC.

The chain combines TRBV7-9 with TRBJ1-2; 8 bases match TRBD1. Germline V CDR1 and CDR2: SEHNR, FQNEAQ (reference sequence). V dropped 5 bases and J dropped 4; count of bases not matched to a gene: 15. CDR3 length: 17 amino acids. In nucleotides, the CDR3 is TGTGCCAGCAGCCAGGGCGCGGGGACAGGAAATTTCTATGGCTACACCTTC. This gives the protein CASSQGAGTGNFYGYTF.

The J gene is TRBJ2-5, the V gene TRBV4-3, with D possibly being TRBD2 (6 bases). This CDR3 is built from 14 residues. Germline V gives CDR1 LGHNA, CDR2 YSLEER. The ends were cut back, 2 bases at V and 5 bases at J, with 12 bases in the middle. The CDR3 is CASSQRLGPETQYF. CDR3 DNA sequence: TGCGCCAGCAGCCAACGACTAGGCCCCGAGACCCAGTACTTC.

The chain links TRBV6-5 to TRBJ1-2; 7 bases agree with TRBD1. Germline CDR1 and CDR2: MNHEY and SVGAGI. This CDR3 region has 15 residues. After removal of 2 bases from V and 4 bases from J, the junction contained 7 bases not matched to a gene. Here the CDR3 reads CASSYVAGQPYGYTF. CDR3 nucleotides: TGTGCCAGCAGTTACGTCGCGGGACAGCCCTATGGCTACACCTTC.

The chain joins TRBV27 to TRBJ1-4; 9 nucleotides match TRBD1. The CDR3 consists of 16 residues. Germline-derived CDR1 and CDR2 are MNHEY and SMNVEV (reference sequence). The ends lost 4 bases at V and 10 bases at J; junction bases unmatched: 13. The CDR3 loop is CASSSLGQGNVGKLFF. The DNA of the CDR3 is TGTGCCAGCAGTTCGTTAGGACAGGGGAACGTCGGAAAACTGTTTTTT.

J is TRBJ1-5 and V is TRBV6-5; 10 nucleotides match TRBD1. Germline CDR1 reads MNHEY; CDR2 reads SVGAGI. The CDR3 extends over 13 amino acids. The ends lost 7 bases at V and 8 bases at J; junction bases unmatched: 5. The CDR3 sequence: CASTRTGGEPQHF. In DNA form, the CDR3 reads TGTGCCAGCACCAGGACAGGGGGGGAGCCCCAGCATTTT.

The V and J genes are TRBV6-5 and TRBJ1-3; D unclear. The V and J ends lost 8 bases and 2 bases respectively, with 13 bases between them. CDR1 and CDR2 from the germline V gene are MNHEY and SVGAGI. This CDR3 is built from 14 residues. The CDR3, as DNA: TGTGCCAGCGCCCGGACTTCGCCTGGAAACACCATATATTTT. It specifies CASARTSPGNTIYF.

This clone was observed a single time. The rearrangement uses TRBV28 and TRBJ1-5; TRBD1 agrees at 9 bases. Looked up from germline, CDR1 is MDHEN and CDR2 is SYDVKM. The V segment lost 5 bases and the J segment 15 bases; nucleotides outside the gene matches: 26. This CDR3 has 18 residues. CDR3 sequence: CASSPLRMGDRGMWYWHF. CDR3 DNA: TGTGCCAGCAGTCCCCTCCGTATGGGCGACAGGGGGATGTGGTACTGGCATTTT.

This chain joins TRBV6-1 and TRBJ2-5; 10 bases agree with TRBD1. The CDR3 length is 18 residues. J lost 2 bases, V lost 2 bases, and 11 bases had no gene match. Germline-derived CDR1 and CDR2 are MNHNS and SASEGT. CDR3 in DNA: TGTGCCAGCAGTGAATTGTTCGGGACAGGGGCACTACAAGAGACCCAGTACTTC. Translating gives CASSELFGTGALQETQYF.

The chain has TRBV5-6 and TRBJ2-7, with 11 bases that match TRBD1. The germline CDR1 and CDR2 sequences are SGHDT and YYEEEE. The CDR3 has 16 residues. V lost 0 bases and J lost 2; bases outside the gene matches: 4. This chain's CDR3 is CASSLGPGQGAYEQYF. The CDR3 nucleotides are TGTGCCAGCAGCTTGGGGCCGGGACAGGGGGCCTACGAGCAGTACTTC.

The chain links TRBV6-6 to TRBJ1-5; D gene unclear. The V and J ends lost 0 bases and 3 bases respectively, with 12 bases between them. This CDR3 is 16 amino acids long. The germline V gene has CDR1 MNHNY and CDR2 SVGAGI (reference sequence). Written as DNA, the CDR3 is TGTGCCAGCAGTTACTCGCGCTTGAGGGACAATCAGCCCCAGCATTTT. This translates into CASSYSRLRDNQPQHF.

The chain has TRBV29-1 and TRBJ1-1; D gene unclear. With 5 bases removed from V and 3 bases from J, the gap between germline ends came to 10 bases. Germline V gene data show CDR1 as SQVTM and CDR2 as ANQGSEA. The CDR3 length is 12 residues. The CDR3 loop is CSVKSGDTEAFF. CDR3 sequence (DNA): TGCAGCGTTAAATCCGGGGACACTGAAGCTTTCTTT.

The genes are TRBV5-1 and TRBJ2-5; TRBD2 matches at 11 bases. In germline, CDR1 is SGHRS, CDR2 YFSETQ. The CDR3 runs 15 residues. After removal of 0 bases from V and 2 bases from J, the junction contained 0 bases not matched to a gene. The CDR3 loop is CASSLASGGQETQYF. CDR3 coding DNA: TGCGCCAGCAGCTTGGCTAGCGGGGGGCAAGAGACCCAGTACTTC.

V usage is TRBV4-3 and J usage is TRBJ1-4, with D tentatively TRBD1 (6 bases). The CDR3 has 16 amino acids. Germline V lookup: CDR1 LGHNA, CDR2 YSLEER. Trimming stripped 4 bases from V and 4 bases from J, with 16 bases between. DNA of the CDR3: TGCGCCAGCAGCCCCCGGAGGGGGGGCTTTAATGAAAAACTGTTTTTT. Encoded protein: CASSPRRGGFNEKLFF.

The J gene is TRBJ1-6, the V gene TRBV30; D remains ambiguous. V lost 0 bases and J lost 0, with 6 bases in between. Germline CDR1 and CDR2: GTSNPN and SVGIG (reference sequence). CDR3 length: 15 residues. CDR3 region: CAWSVYSSYNSPLHF. CDR3 DNA: TGTGCCTGGAGTGTATACAGCTCCTATAATTCACCCCTCCACTTT. The complete variable domain, with remaining parts taken from reference TRBV30 and TRBJ1-6, reads SQTIHQWPATLVQPVGSPLSLECTVEGTSNPNLYWYRQAAGRGLQLLFYSVGIGQISSEVPQNLSASRPQDRQFILSSKKLLLSDSGFYLCAWSVYSSYNSPLHFGNGTRLTVT.

The chain joins TRBV7-2 to TRBJ2-1; 10 bases are shared with TRBD1. Unmatched junction bases numbered 11, after V lost 5 bases and J lost 4 bases. The germline V gene encodes CDR1 SGHTA and CDR2 FQGNSA. This CDR3 contains 17 residues. The CDR3 nucleotides read TGTGCCAGCAGCATTTCCGGGACAGGGGCCCTTTACAATGAGCAGTTCTTC. Translated, it gives CASSISGTGALYNEQFF.